This TCR beta chain was captured by sequencing in a study of T-cell reconstitution after alpha-beta-depleted transplantation in children (TCRdb year 2016). Study-wide context: The study quantitatively tracked T-cell immune reconstitution after TCRalphabeta/CD19-depleted allogeneic hematopoietic cell transplantation in children using TCR repertoire profiling.

What the authors observed across the whole study: The high TCRbeta diversity at day 60 in some patients was ascribed to recipient T cells and intrathymic progenitors that had survived conditioning. Apparently early alphabetaT-cell count recovery about two months after transplant reportedly relied on only several hundred rapidly expanded clones derived from non-depleted graft cells. Over subsequent months, a decline in hyperexpanded clone frequencies was noted, and after one year, T-cell counts and TCRbeta diversity were mostly ascribed to newly produced T cells.

To note about this clonotype: The specificity of this receptor is unknown. No clone much larger than this one lies a single base away; base qualities are absent.

Library creation used PCR. The instrument was an Illumina HiSeq 2500. Molecular barcoding was employed in the preparation of TCR libraries, with unique molecular identifiers being used to normalize TCRbeta repertoire quantification. The public reads were quality trimmed at Q25 with fastp and then assembled into clones with MiXCR by TCRdb, keeping productive beta chains. CDR3 protein duplicates are merged, each entry listing the most common genes and DNA. Recorded for this sample are about 900,000 distinct CDR3 sequences; 25% to 35% of them occurred a single time. Of the sample, about 28% is held by the ten largest clones. The treatment or condition label for this specimen denotes: allogeneic hematopoietic cell transplantation with graft depleted of TCRalphabeta T cells and CD19 B cells. TCRalphabeta/CD19-depleted allogeneic hematopoietic cell grafts were given to the transplant recipients, all of whom were children.

This sequence originates from a boy less than two years old who had a stem cell transplant for SCID, so the T cells may come from the graft donor. This material consisted of PBMCs, mostly from graft donor cells, taken 360 days after TCRalphabeta/CD19-depleted stem cell transplant.

CDR3 sequence: CASSPGLAGPLIYEQYF. The nucleotide sequence reads as follows: TGTGCCAGCAGCCCCGGACTAGCGGGGCCCCTAATCTACGAGCAGTACTTC. The V and J genes are TRBV11-2 and TRBJ2-7; 12 nucleotides in the junction match TRBD2. V ends up 5 bases short and J 3 bases short, with an unmatched junction base count of 11. The CDR3 numbers 17 residues from cysteine through phenylalanine. The sequence is cut down to CDR3 DNA, 51 bases in frame from base 1. Reading the germline V gene gives CDR1 SGHAT and CDR2 FQNNGV. Full variable domain (CDR3 extended with the reference TRBV11-2 and TRBJ2-7 proteins): EAGVAQSPRYKIIEKRQSVAFWCNPISGHATLYWYQQILGQGPKLLIQFQNNGVVDDSQLPKDRFSAERLKGVDSTLKIQPAKLEDSAVYLCASSPGLAGPLIYEQYFGPGTRLTVT.